The 3 T cell receptor beta chains presented below share a single source sample, sequenced in a study of shared clonotypes between healthy human individuals. Terminally differentiated effector memory CD45RA+ cells were left out of the naive CD8 fraction, which was CD45RO-negative and positively selected for CCR7. Repertoires were generated with immunoSEQ multiplex PCR, while TCRdb's copy carries only in-frame clones and drops some. The table records about 820,000 clones, 85% to 95% of them present only once. What was sequenced was naive CD8+ T cells sorted from blood. The source of these receptors is a man aged 25-45 years in good health.

The V and J genes are TRBV9 and TRBJ1-5; unclear D gene. CDR3 length equals 17 residues. V lost 4 bases, J lost 4 bases, and 21 bases lay in between. Germline CDR1 and CDR2: SGDLS and YYNGEE. Here the CDR3 reads CASSSDSVPLPNQPQHF. CDR3 DNA: TGTGCCAGCAGCTCCGACTCGGTTCCCCTCCCTAATCAGCCCCAGCATTTT.

The chain joins TRBV7-9 to TRBJ1-1; D unresolved. V shed 0 bases and J shed 3 bases, with 5 bases lying between them. The CDR3 is made up of 13 amino acids. Germline lookup yields CDR1 SEHNR and CDR2 FQNEAQ (reference sequence). In DNA form, the CDR3 reads TGTGCCAGCAGCTTAGCAGGGCACACTGAAGCTTTCTTT. It codes for CASSLAGHTEAFF.

The V gene is TRBV4-1, the J gene TRBJ2-3; D may be TRBD2 (6 bases). V was clipped by 0 bases and J by 0 bases, with 13 bases between them. Looked up from germline, CDR1 is MGHRA and CDR2 is YSYEKL. The CDR3 is 17 residues long. The CDR3 coding sequence is TGCGCCAGCAGCCAAGATCTCGGGAGCGGAAGCACAGATACGCAGTATTTT. The encoded protein is CASSQDLGSGSTDTQYF.